The 8 T cell receptor beta chains presented below share a single source sample, sequenced in a study of shared T cell receptors in the human thymus. Produced via immunoSEQ multiplex PCR; TCRdb's table is partial and in-frame only. This sample has some 660,000 clones; about 87% occur once, and the top ten carry just under 0.0095%. These sequences were also reported in another study, on human thymus T cells.

The sequenced material came from thymocytes. Receptors originate from a boy in the first two years of life with a congenital heart defect.

The V gene is TRBV10-3, the J gene TRBJ2-7, with TRBD1 matching 10 bases. This CDR3 has 16 residues. V dropped 3 bases and J dropped 0; count of bases not matched to a gene: 5. CDR1 and CDR2 (germline): ENHRY, SYGVKD. CDR3 in amino acids: CAISDRDRGLSYEQYF. DNA for the CDR3: TGTGCCATCAGTGACCGAGACAGGGGGCTCTCCTACGAGCAGTACTTC.

The rearrangement joins TRBV28 to TRBJ2-4, with TRBD1 matching over 8 bases. The ends lost 1 base at V and 8 bases at J; junction bases unmatched: 13. The CDR3 has 17 residues. Per the germline V gene, CDR1 is MDHEN and CDR2 is SYDVKM. In DNA form, the CDR3 reads TGTGCCAGCAGTTTATCCTCTGGGGACAGGCCGAGGGACATTCAGTACTTC. It translates to CASSLSSGDRPRDIQYF. The variable domain in full, completed from reference TRBV28 and TRBJ2-4, reads DVKVTQSSRYLVKRTGEKVFLECVQDMDHENMFWYRQDPGLGLRLIYFSYDVKMKEKGDIPEGYSVSREKKERFSLILESASTNQTSMYLCASSLSSGDRPRDIQYFGAGTRLSVL.

The V and J genes are TRBV5-8 and TRBJ2-3; the match to TRBD2 covers 10 bases. The CDR3 runs 15 residues. CDR1 and CDR2 (germline): SGHTS, YDEGEE. The V and J ends lost 4 bases and 1 base, in that order; junction bases with no gene match: 3. In DNA, the CDR3 is TGTGCCAGCAGCCTTCTAGCGGGGGGCACAGATACGCAGTATTTT. The encoded protein is CASSLLAGGTDTQYF. Full variable domain (rest looked up from reference TRBV5-8 and TRBJ2-3): EAGVTQSPTHLIKTRGQQATLRCSPISGHTSVYWYQQALGLGLQFLLWYDEGEERNRGNFPPRFSGRQFPNYSSELNVNALELEDSALYLCASSLLAGGTDTQYFGPGTRLTVL.

This sequence joins TRBV10-1 and TRBJ2-7; 10 positions match TRBD1. This CDR3 contains 16 residues. Germline CDR1 WNHNN, CDR2 SYGVQD (reference sequence). The V and J ends lost 5 bases and 2 bases, in that order; junction bases with no gene match: 9. The CDR3 region has the DNA TGCGCCAGCAGTCCCTCTAGGGGACAGGGGACCTACGAGCAGTACTTC. Amino acid sequence: CASSPSRGQGTYEQYF.

V gene TRBV13 combines with J gene TRBJ2-6; D is unresolved. The CDR3 loop spans 15 amino acids. Trimming pared 5 bases from V and 4 bases from J, leaving 12 bases between. The V gene's germline CDR1 is PRHDT and CDR2 FYEKMQ (reference sequence). DNA of the CDR3: TGTGCCAGCAGCACCTACAGTGCAGGGGCCAACGTCCTGACTTTC. The encoded protein is CASSTYSAGANVLTF.

The rearrangement uses TRBV28 and TRBJ2-3, with 7 bases aligning to TRBD1. The CDR3 totals 16 residues. Germline V gene lookup returns CDR1 MDHEN and CDR2 SYDVKM. The trim removed 3 bases at V and 0 bases at J, leaving 6 bases unmatched. The CDR3 region has the DNA TGTGCCAGCAGTTTCCTGAAGGACAGGAGCACAGATACGCAGTATTTT. Encoded protein: CASSFLKDRSTDTQYF.

This chain joins TRBV10-3 and TRBJ1-5; the D is unclear. Germline CDR1 and CDR2: ENHRY and SYGVKD. V was trimmed by 0 bases and J by 9 bases, leaving 6 bases between them. The CDR3 is made up of 12 amino acids. This CDR3 is CAISESRGPQHF. CDR3 bases: TGTGCCATCAGTGAGTCGCGGGGGCCCCAGCATTTT.

V is TRBV4-3 and J is TRBJ2-1; no clear D. V dropped 0 bases and J dropped 4 bases, with 10 bases sitting between them. Germline loops: CDR1 LGHNA, CDR2 YSLEER. This CDR3 contains 15 residues. The CDR3 reads CASSQDRNSYNEQFF. The CDR3 bases are TGCGCCAGCAGCCAAGATAGGAACAGTTACAATGAGCAGTTCTTC.